The source of this T cell receptor (beta chain) is a study of T cell repertoires in cytomegalovirus infection. V gave up 1 base and J gave up 4 bases, with 16 bases separating them. Germline V gene data show CDR1 as SGHAT and CDR2 as FQNNGV. The CDR3 is 17 amino acids. Each CDR3 protein gets one entry after TCRdb re-called the reads with MiXCR. The sample has approximately 180,000 distinct CDR3 sequences, roughly a fifth seen once. The receptor was derived from a human donor in good health (CMV status not recorded). Some clones in this sample may be carry-over from other donors' samples. V usage is TRBV11-2 and J usage is TRBJ2-2; either TRBD1 or TRBD2 may fit D (6 bases each). The specimen was PBMCs. This CDR3 is CASSLVTGAQGTGELFF. CDR3 nucleotide sequence: TGTGCCAGCAGCTTAGTAACGGGGGCGCAGGGCACCGGGGAGCTGTTTTTT.